Following are 8 T cell receptor beta chains from one sample sequenced in a study of blood T cell repertoires in COVID-19. Clones were sequenced by immunoSEQ multiplex PCR, and TCRdb holds only the in-frame ones, with some missing. Among fewer than 200,000 clones listed, 88% were seen once. Specimen: peripheral blood. These receptors all come from a man aged 60 to 69 with acute or convalescent COVID-19.

The rearrangement joins TRBV9 to TRBJ2-3, with 14 positions matching TRBD2. Germline CDR1 reads SGDLS; CDR2 reads YYNGEE. CDR3 size: 17 residues. The ends lost 3 bases at V and 0 bases at J; junction bases unmatched: 3. The DNA for the CDR3 is TGTGCCAGCAGCGCGGGACTAGCGGGGGCGAGCACAGATACGCAGTATTTT. The encoded protein is CASSAGLAGASTDTQYF.

The rearrangement links TRBV14 to TRBJ1-1; perhaps TRBD1 as D (5 bases). CDR1 and CDR2 (germline): SGHDN, FVKESK. The CDR3 is made up of 15 amino acids. Trimming pared 4 bases from V and 4 bases from J, leaving 16 bases between. CDR3 in amino acids: CASSRPYEGATEAFF. The CDR3 DNA sequence: TGTGCCAGCAGCCGACCTTATGAAGGGGCCACTGAAGCTTTCTTT.

The chain joins TRBV5-4 to TRBJ1-4, with 8 nucleotides matching TRBD1. The CDR3 has 18 residues. In germline, CDR1 is SGHNT, CDR2 YYREEE (reference sequence). V lost 2 bases and J lost 0; bases outside the gene matches: 9. In nucleotides, the CDR3 is TGTGCCAGCAGCTTAGGACAGGGAGGCCCTGCAACTAATGAAAAACTGTTTTTT. Residues: CASSLGQGGPATNEKLFF. The whole variable domain, remainder taken from reference TRBV5-4 and TRBJ1-4, is ETGVTQSPTHLIKTRGQQVTLRCSSQSGHNTVSWYQQALGQGPQFIFQYYREEENGRGNFPPRFSGLQFPNYSSELNVNALELDDSALYLCASSLGQGGPATNEKLFFGSGTQLSVL.

The chain carries TRBV18 and TRBJ1-6; 9 bases align to TRBD1. The V gene end was trimmed by 4 bases and the J gene end by 10 bases; junction bases not matched to a gene: 8. Per the germline V gene, CDR1 is KGHSH and CDR2 is LQKENI. The CDR3 covers 15 residues. The CDR3 is CASSLDGTGSSPLHF. The CDR3 DNA is TGTGCCAGCTCACTAGATGGGACAGGGAGCTCACCCCTCCACTTT. Filled out from reference TRBV18 and TRBJ1-6, the complete variable domain reads NAGVMQNPRHLVRRRGQEARLRCSPMKGHSHVYWYRQLPEEGLKFMVYLQKENIIDESGMPKERFSAEFPKEGPSILRIQQVVRGDSAAYFCASSLDGTGSSPLHFGNGTRLTVT.

V usage is TRBV5-1 and J usage is TRBJ2-7, with TRBD1 identical over 7 bases. Germline-derived CDR1 and CDR2 are SGHRS and YFSETQ. The junction had 4 bases not matched to a gene; V was cut back by 4 bases and J by 0 bases. The CDR3 sequence is 14 residues long. CDR3 in amino acids: CASSPGTASYEQYV. The DNA for the CDR3 is TGCGCCAGCAGCCCCGGGACAGCCTCCTACGAGCAGTACGTC.

The V and J genes are TRBV4-1 and TRBJ2-7; 7 bases are a match to TRBD1. J lost 3 bases, V lost 1 base, and 6 bases had no gene match. The CDR3 contains 15 residues. Germline loops: CDR1 MGHRA, CDR2 YSYEKL. The CDR3 spells CASSQARGGFYEQYV. The CDR3 region has the DNA TGCGCCAGCAGCCAAGCCCGAGGGGGCTTCTACGAGCAGTACGTC.

In DNA, the CDR3 is TGTGCCAGCAGCTTTCGATTAGGGACTAGCAGACTTAATGAGCAGTTCTTC. This translates into CASSFRLGTSRLNEQFF. The V and J genes are TRBV7-2 and TRBJ2-1; TRBD2 aligns across 9 bases. This CDR3 has 17 amino acids. J lost 7 bases, V lost 3 bases, and 13 bases had no gene match. Germline assignment: CDR1 SGHTA and CDR2 FQGNSA. The full variable domain, in which reference TRBV7-2 and TRBJ2-1 provide the parts outside the CDR3, is GAGVSQSPSNKVTEKGKDVELRCDPISGHTALYWYRQSLGQGLEFLIYFQGNSAPDKSGLPSDRFSAERTGGSVSTLTIQRTQQEDSAVYLCASSFRLGTSRLNEQFFGPGTRLTVL.

The sample holds a few counts of this clone. The chain employs TRBV7-2 and TRBJ1-1, with D perhaps TRBD1 (5 bases). The ends were cut back, 0 bases at V and 5 bases at J, with 10 bases in the middle. This CDR3 spans 14 amino acids. Germline CDR1 SGHTA, CDR2 FQGNSA. The CDR3 coding sequence is TGTGCCAGCAGCTTAGCCCGGGGGGGGACTGAAGCTTTCTTT. The encoded protein is CASSLARGGTEAFF.